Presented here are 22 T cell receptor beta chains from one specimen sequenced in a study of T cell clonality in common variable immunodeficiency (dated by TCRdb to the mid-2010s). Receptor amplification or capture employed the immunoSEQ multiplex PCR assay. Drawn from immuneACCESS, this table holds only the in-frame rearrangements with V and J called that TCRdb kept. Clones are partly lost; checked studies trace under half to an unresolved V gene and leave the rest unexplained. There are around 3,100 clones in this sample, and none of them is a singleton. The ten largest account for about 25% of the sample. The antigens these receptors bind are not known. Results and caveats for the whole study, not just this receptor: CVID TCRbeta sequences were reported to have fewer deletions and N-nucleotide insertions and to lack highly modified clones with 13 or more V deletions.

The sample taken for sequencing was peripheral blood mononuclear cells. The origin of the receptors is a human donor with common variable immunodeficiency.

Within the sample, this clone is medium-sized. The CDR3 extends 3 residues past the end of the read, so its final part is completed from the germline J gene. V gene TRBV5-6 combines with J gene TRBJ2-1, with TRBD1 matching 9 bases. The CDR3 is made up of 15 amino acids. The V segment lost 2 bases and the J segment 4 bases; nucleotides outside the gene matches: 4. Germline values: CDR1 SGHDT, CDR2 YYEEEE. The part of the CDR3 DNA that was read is TGTGCCAGCAGCTTTGGGGACAGGGCTTACAATGAG. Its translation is CASSFGDRAYNE. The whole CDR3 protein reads CASSFGDRAYNEQFF.

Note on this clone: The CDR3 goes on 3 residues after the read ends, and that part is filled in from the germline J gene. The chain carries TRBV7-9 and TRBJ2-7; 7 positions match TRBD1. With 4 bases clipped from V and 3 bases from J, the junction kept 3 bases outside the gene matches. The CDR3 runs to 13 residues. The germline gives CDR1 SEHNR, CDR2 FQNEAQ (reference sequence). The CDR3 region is CASSSWTGYEQYF. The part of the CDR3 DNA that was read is TGTGCCAGCAGCTCCTGGACAGGCTACGAG.

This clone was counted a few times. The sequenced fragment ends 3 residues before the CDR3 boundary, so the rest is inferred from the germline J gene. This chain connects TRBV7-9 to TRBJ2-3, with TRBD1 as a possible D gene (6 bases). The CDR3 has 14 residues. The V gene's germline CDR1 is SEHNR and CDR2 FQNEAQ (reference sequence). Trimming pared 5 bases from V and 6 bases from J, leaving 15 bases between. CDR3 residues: CASSPQTGRDTQYF. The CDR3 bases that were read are TGTGCCAGCAGCCCGCAGACAGGTCGGGATACG. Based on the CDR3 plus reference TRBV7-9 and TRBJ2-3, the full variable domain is DTGVSQNPRHKITKRGQNVTFRCDPISEHNRLYWYRQTLGQGPEFLTYFQNEAQLEKSRLLSDRFSAERPKGSFSTLEIQRTEQGDSAMYLCASSPQTGRDTQYFGPGTRLTVL.

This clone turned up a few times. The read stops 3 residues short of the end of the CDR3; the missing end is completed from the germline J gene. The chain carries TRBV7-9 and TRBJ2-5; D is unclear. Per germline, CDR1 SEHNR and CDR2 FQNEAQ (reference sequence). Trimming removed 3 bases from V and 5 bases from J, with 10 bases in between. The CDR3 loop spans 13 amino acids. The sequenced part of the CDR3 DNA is TGTGCCAGCAGCTTGTACACAAGGGAGACC. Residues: CASSLYTRET. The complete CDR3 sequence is CASSLYTRETQYF.

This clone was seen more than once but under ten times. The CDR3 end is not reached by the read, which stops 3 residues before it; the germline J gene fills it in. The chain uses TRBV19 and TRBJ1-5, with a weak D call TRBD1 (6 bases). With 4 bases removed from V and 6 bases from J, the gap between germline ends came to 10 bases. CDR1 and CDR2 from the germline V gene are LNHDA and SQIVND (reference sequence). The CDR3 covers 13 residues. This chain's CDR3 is CASSRSQGQPQHF. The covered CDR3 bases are TGTGCCAGTAGTAGGTCACAGGGTCAGCCC.

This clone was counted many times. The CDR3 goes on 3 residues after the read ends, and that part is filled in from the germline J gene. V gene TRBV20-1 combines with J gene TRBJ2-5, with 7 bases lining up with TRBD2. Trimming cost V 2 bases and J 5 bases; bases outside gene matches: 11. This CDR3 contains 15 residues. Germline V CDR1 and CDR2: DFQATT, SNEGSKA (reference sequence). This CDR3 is CSARRSGGGRETQYF. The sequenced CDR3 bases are TGCAGTGCTAGAAGGTCCGGGGGAGGGCGGGAGACC.

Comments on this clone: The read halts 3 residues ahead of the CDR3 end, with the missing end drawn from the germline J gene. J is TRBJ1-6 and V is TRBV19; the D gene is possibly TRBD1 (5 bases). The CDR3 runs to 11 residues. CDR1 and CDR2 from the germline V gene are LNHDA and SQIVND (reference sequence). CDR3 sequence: CASSGGNTLHF. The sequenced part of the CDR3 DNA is TGTGCCAGTAGTGGGGGGAACACC. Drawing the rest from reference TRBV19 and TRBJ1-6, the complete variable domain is DGGITQSPKYLFRKEGQNVTLSCEQNLNHDAMYWYRQDPGQGLRLIYYSQIVNDFQKGDIAEGYSVSREKKESFPLTVTSAQKNPTAFYLCASSGGNTLHFGNGTRLTVT.

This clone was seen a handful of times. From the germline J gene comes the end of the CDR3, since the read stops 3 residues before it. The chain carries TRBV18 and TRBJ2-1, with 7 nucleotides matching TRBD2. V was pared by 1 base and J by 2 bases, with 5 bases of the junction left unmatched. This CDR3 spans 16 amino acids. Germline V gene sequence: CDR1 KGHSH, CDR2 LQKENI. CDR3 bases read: TGTGCCAGCTCACCACTTTCAGCGGGGACCTACAATGAG. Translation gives CASSPLSAGTYNE. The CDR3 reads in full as CASSPLSAGTYNEQFF. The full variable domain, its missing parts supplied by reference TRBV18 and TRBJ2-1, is NAGVMQNPRHLVRRRGQEARLRCSPMKGHSHVYWYRQLPEEGLKFMVYLQKENIIDESGMPKERFSAEFPKEGPSILRIQQVVRGDSAAYFCASSPLSAGTYNEQFFGPGTRLTVL.

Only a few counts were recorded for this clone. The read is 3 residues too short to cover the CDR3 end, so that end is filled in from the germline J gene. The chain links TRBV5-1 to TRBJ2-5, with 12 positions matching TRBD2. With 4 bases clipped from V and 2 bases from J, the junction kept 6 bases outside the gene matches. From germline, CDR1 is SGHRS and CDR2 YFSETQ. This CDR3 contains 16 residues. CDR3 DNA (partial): TGCGCCAGCAGCCACGGACTAGCGGGGTTACAAGAGACC. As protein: CASSHGLAGLQET. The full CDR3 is CASSHGLAGLQETQYF.

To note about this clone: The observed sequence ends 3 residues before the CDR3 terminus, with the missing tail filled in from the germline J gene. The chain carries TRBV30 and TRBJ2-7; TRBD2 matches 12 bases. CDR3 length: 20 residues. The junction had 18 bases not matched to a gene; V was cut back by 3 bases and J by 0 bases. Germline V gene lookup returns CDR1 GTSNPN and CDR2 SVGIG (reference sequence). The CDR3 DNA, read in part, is TGTGCCTGGAGCGACTCCCCATATACTAGCGGGGGGTACCCCTCCTACGAG. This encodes CAWSDSPYTSGGYPSYE. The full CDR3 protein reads CAWSDSPYTSGGYPSYEQYF.

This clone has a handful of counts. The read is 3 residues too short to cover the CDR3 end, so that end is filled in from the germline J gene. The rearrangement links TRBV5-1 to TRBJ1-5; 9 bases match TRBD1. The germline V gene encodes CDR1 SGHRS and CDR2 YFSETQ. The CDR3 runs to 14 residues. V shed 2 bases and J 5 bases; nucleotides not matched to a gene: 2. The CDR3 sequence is CASSLRQGDQPQHF. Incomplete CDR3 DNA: TGCGCCAGCAGCTTAAGACAGGGGGATCAGCCC.

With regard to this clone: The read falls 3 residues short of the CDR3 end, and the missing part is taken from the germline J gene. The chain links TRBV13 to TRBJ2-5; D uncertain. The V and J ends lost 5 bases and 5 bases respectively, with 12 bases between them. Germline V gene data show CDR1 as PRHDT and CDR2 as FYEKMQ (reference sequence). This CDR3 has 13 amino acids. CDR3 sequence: CASSPRFAETQYF. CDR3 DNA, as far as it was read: TGTGCCAGCAGCCCCCGGTTTGCCGAGACC. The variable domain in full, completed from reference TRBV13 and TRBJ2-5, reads AAGVIQSPRHLIKEKRETATLKCYPIPRHDTVYWYQQGPGQDPQFLISFYEKMQSDKGSIPDRFSAQQFSDYHSELNMSSLELGDSALYFCASSPRFAETQYFGPGTRLLVL.

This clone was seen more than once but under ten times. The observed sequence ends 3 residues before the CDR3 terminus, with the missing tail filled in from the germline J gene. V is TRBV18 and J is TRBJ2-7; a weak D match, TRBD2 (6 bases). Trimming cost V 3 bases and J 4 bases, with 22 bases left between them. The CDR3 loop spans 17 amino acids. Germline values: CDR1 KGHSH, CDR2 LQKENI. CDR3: CASSPGDWGAGLYEQYF. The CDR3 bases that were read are TGTGCCAGCTCACCCGGCGACTGGGGCGCGGGGTTATACGAG.

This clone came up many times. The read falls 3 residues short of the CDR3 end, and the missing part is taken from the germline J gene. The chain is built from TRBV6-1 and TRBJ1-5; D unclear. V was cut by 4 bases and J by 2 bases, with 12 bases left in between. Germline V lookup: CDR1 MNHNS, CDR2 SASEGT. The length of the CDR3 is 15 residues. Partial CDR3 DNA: TGTGCCAGCAGTGCCCTATGGGCCGGCAATCAGCCC. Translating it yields CASSALWAGNQP. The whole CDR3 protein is CASSALWAGNQPQHF.

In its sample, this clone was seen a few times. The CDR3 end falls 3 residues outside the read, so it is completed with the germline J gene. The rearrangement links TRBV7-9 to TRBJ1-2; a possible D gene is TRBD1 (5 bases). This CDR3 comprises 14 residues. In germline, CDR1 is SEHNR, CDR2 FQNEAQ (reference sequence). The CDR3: CASSFPGLLLGYTF. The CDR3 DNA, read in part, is TGTGCCAGCAGCTTCCCGGGACTCCTTCTGGGC.

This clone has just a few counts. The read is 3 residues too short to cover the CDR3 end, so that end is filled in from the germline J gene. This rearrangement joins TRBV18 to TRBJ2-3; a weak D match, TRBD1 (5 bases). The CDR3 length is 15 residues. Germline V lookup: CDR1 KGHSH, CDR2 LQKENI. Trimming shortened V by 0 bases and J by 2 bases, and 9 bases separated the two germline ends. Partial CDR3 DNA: TGTGCCAGCTCACCACCGGCAGGGTACACAGATACG. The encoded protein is CASSPPAGYTDT. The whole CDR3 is CASSPPAGYTDTQYF. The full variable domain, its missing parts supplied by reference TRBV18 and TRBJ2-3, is NAGVMQNPRHLVRRRGQEARLRCSPMKGHSHVYWYRQLPEEGLKFMVYLQKENIIDESGMPKERFSAEFPKEGPSILRIQQVVRGDSAAYFCASSPPAGYTDTQYFGPGTRLTVL.

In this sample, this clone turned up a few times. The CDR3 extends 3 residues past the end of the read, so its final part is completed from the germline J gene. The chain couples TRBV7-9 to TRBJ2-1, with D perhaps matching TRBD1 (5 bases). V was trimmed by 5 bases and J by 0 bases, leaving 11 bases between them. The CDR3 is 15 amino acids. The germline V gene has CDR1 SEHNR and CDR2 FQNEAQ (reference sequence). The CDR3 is CASSPQGLSYNEQFF. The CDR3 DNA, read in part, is TGTGCCAGCAGCCCTCAGGGCCTCTCCTACAATGAG.

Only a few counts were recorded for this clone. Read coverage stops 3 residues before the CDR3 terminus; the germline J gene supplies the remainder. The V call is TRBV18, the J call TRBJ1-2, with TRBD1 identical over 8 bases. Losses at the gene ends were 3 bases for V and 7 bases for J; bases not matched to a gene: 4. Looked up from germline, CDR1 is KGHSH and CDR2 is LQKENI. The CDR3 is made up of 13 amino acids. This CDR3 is CASSPDRDFGYTF. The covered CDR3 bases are TGTGCCAGCTCACCGGACAGGGATTTTGGC.

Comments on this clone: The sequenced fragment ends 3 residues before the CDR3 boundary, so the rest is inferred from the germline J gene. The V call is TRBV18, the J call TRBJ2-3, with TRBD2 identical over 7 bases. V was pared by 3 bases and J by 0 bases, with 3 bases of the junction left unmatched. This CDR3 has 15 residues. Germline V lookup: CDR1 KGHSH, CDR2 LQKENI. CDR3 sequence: CASSPGTTSTDTQYF. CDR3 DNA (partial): TGTGCCAGCTCACCCGGGACTACCAGCACAGATACG.

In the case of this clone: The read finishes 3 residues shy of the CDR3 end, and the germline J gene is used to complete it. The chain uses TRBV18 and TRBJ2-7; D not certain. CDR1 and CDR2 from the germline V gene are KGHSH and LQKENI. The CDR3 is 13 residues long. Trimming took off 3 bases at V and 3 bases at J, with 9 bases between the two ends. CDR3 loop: CASSPLRYYEQYF. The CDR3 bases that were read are TGTGCCAGCTCACCTCTCCGTTACTACGAG.

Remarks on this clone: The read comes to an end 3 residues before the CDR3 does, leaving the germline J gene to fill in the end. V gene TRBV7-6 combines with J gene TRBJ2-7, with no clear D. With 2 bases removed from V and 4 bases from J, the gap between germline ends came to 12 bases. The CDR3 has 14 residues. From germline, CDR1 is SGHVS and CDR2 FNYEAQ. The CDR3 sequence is CASSLKGLGYEQYF. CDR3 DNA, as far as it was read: TGTGCCAGCAGCTTAAAGGGTTTGGGTTACGAG.

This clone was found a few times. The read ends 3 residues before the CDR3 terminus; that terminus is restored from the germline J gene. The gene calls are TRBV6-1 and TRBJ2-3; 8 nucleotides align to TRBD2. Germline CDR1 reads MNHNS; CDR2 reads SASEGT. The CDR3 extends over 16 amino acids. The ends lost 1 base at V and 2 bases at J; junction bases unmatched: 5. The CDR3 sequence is CASSEGRGVSTDTQYF. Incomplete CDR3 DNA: TGTGCCAGCAGTGAAGGGCGGGGGGTCTCCACAGATACG.